The next 18 T cell receptor beta chains were all read from a single sample in a study of blood T cell repertoires in COVID-19. TCRdb's copy holds only in-frame clones and misses some; the assay was immunoSEQ multiplex PCR. The sample has 160,000 or so clones, around 90% seen once; the top ten hold about 1.4%. The sample taken for sequencing was peripheral blood. These receptors were obtained from a woman aged 50 to 65 with acute or convalescent COVID-19.

This rearrangement joins TRBV21-1 to TRBJ2-5; the D call in the table, TRBD2, was not verified against the DNA. TRBV21-1 is assigned pseudogene status. This CDR3 is built from 18 residues. The CDR3 protein is CASSILRGRWSIQETQYF. CDR3 nucleotide sequence: TGTGCCAGCAGCATACTACGCGGTCGTTGGAGTATCCAAGAGACCCAGTACTTC.

This chain uses TRBV29-1 with TRBJ1-1, with TRBD1 as a possible D gene (6 bases). Germline loops: CDR1 SQVTM, CDR2 ANQGSEA. Between the trimmed V and J ends, which lost 3 bases and 2 bases, there was a span of 7 bases. The CDR3 sequence is 12 residues long. Here the CDR3 reads CSVEGANTEAFF. CDR3 nucleotides: TGCAGCGTTGAGGGGGCTAACACTGAAGCTTTCTTT.

On this clone itself: No DNA is shown, since the ends of the CDR3 on it are uncertain; the CDR3 is the one TCRdb lists. V and J are TRBV27 and TRBJ1-2; the tabulated D call, TRBD1, remains unverified against the DNA. The CDR3 contains 14 residues when both ends are counted. Germline loops: CDR1 MNHEY, CDR2 SMNVEV (reference sequence). The CDR3 loop reads CASSTSTGSKGYTF.

V is TRBV11-2 and J is TRBJ2-3; D gene uncertain. Germline lookup yields CDR1 SGHAT and CDR2 FQNNGV. V gave up 0 bases and J gave up 3 bases, with 10 bases separating them. CDR3 size: 15 residues. The CDR3 DNA reads as TGTGCCAGCAGCTTAGATCAACGAGAGACAGATACGCAGTATTTT. Translated: CASSLDQRETDTQYF.

The chain employs TRBV7-8 and TRBJ1-5, with 9 bases aligning to TRBD1. The CDR3 loop spans 12 amino acids. CDR1 and CDR2 (germline): SGHVS, FQNEAQ. The CDR3 bases are TGTTCCTCGGGGACAGGGTATCAGCCCCAGCATTTT. Residues: CSSGTGYQPQHF. Looking up the rest from reference TRBV7-8 and TRBJ1-5 gives the full variable domain: GAGVSQSPRYKVAKRGQDVALRCDPISGHVSLFWYQQALGQGPEFLTYFQNEAQLDKSGLPSDRFFAERPEGSVSTLKIQRTQQEDSAVYLCSSGTGYQPQHFGDGTRLSIL.

The count of this clone is one. This chain uses TRBV7-9 with TRBJ1-2; 7 bases align to TRBD1. V shed 6 bases and J 7 bases; nucleotides not matched to a gene: 8. Germline loops: CDR1 SEHNR, CDR2 FQNEAQ (reference sequence). The CDR3 totals 13 residues. CDR3 bases: TGTGCCAGCAGTCCACAGGGGTGGAGTGGCTACACCTTC. Its translation: CASSPQGWSGYTF. Variable domain in full (rest from reference TRBV7-9 and TRBJ1-2): DTGVSQNPRHKITKRGQNVTFRCDPISEHNRLYWYRQTLGQGPEFLTYFQNEAQLEKSRLLSDRFSAERPKGSFSTLEIQRTEQGDSAMYLCASSPQGWSGYTFGSGTRLTVV.

The V call is TRBV15, the J call TRBJ1-6, with 10 nucleotides matching TRBD1. With 1 base clipped from V and 6 bases from J, the junction kept 3 bases outside the gene matches. Germline V gene sequence: CDR1 LNHNV, CDR2 YYDKDF (reference sequence). CDR3 size: 16 residues. The CDR3 DNA follows: TGTGCCACCAGCAGAGGACAGGGGGCGGGTAATTCACCCCTCCACTTT. It yields the protein CATSRGQGAGNSPLHF.

This chain links TRBV7-2 with TRBJ2-3, with TRBD2 matching over 7 bases. The CDR3 length is 17 residues. In germline, CDR1 is SGHTA, CDR2 FQGNSA. The ends lost 5 bases at V and 3 bases at J; junction bases unmatched: 14. As DNA, the CDR3 is TGTGCCAGCAGCCCCCTCGGAGCGGGGCGGGGGACAGATACGCAGTATTTT. Its translation: CASSPLGAGRGTDTQYF.

This chain links TRBV2 with TRBJ2-2, with 12 bases matching TRBD1. The V gene's germline CDR1 is SNHLY and CDR2 FYNNEI. CDR3 size: 17 residues. V lost 5 bases and J lost 3; bases outside the gene matches: 7. The CDR3 is CASSKGQGAFDTGELFF. Written as DNA, the CDR3 is TGTGCCAGCAGTAAGGGACAGGGGGCTTTTGACACCGGGGAGCTGTTTTTT.

The gene calls are TRBV7-2 and TRBJ1-4; 7 bases map to TRBD1. Germline lookup yields CDR1 SGHTA and CDR2 FQGNSA. After removal of 2 bases from V and 7 bases from J, the junction contained 7 bases not matched to a gene. The CDR3 spans 15 residues. This chain's CDR3 is CASSLFGRGSEKLFF. The CDR3 region has the DNA TGTGCCAGCAGCTTATTCGGCAGGGGGAGTGAAAAACTGTTTTTT. Full variable domain (outside the CDR3, taken from reference TRBV7-2 and TRBJ1-4): GAGVSQSPSNKVTEKGKDVELRCDPISGHTALYWYRQSLGQGLEFLIYFQGNSAPDKSGLPSDRFSAERTGGSVSTLTIQRTQQEDSAVYLCASSLFGRGSEKLFFGSGTQLSVL.

J is TRBJ1-2 and V is TRBV6-1; maybe TRBD1 (6 bases). Germline V gene sequence: CDR1 MNHNS, CDR2 SASEGT. V was trimmed by 2 bases and J by 8 bases, leaving 9 bases between them. The CDR3 is made up of 12 amino acids. The CDR3: CASSEWGGGYTF. The CDR3 DNA reads as TGTGCCAGCAGTGAATGGGGGGGCGGCTACACCTTC.

This clone was counted once. The chain combines TRBV2 with TRBJ1-5; 7 bases line up with TRBD1. J was trimmed by 3 bases and V by 3 bases; bases with no gene match: 8. Germline V gene data show CDR1 as SNHLY and CDR2 as FYNNEI. CDR3 length: 16 amino acids. CDR3 sequence (DNA): TGTGCCAGCAGTGAGTGGATGACAGGGAACAATCAGCCCCAGCATTTT. It translates to CASSEWMTGNNQPQHF.

The chain uses TRBV29-1 and TRBJ1-2; no definite D call. Between the trimmed V and J ends, which lost 2 bases and 3 bases, there was a span of 13 bases. This CDR3 contains 14 residues. CDR1 is SQVTM and CDR2 is ANQGSEA in the germline V gene. CDR3 in amino acids: CSVESAAYDYGYTF. In DNA form, the CDR3 reads TGCAGCGTTGAATCGGCGGCCTACGACTATGGCTACACCTTC.

Comment on this clone: One end of the junction is discordant with germline, which a read error may explain. V usage is TRBV9 and J usage is TRBJ2-1, with TRBD2 matching over 10 bases. The CDR3 totals 14 residues. Per germline, CDR1 SGDLS and CDR2 YYNGEE. CDR3 sequence: CASNVAGGRNEQFF. CDR3 nucleotides: TGTGCCAGCAACGTAGCGGGAGGTCGAAATGAGCAGTTCTTC.

The rearrangement links TRBV27 to TRBJ1-1, with 11 bases identical to TRBD1. V trimming: 1 base; J trimming: 5 bases; junction bases outside the gene matches: 9. Germline loops: CDR1 MNHEY, CDR2 SMNVEV (reference sequence). The CDR3 sequence is 17 residues long. The CDR3 nucleotides are TGTGCCAGCAGTTTATTGGGACAGGGGGGGAGTCGGACTGAAGCTTTCTTT. Translating gives CASSLLGQGGSRTEAFF.

The genes are TRBV4-3 and TRBJ2-3; D not certain. The germline V gene has CDR1 LGHNA and CDR2 YSLEER. Trimming removed 4 bases from V and 3 bases from J, with 8 bases in between. The CDR3 totals 13 residues. For the CDR3, the DNA is TGCGCCAGCAGCCTCGGTATAACAGATACGCAGTATTTT. Translating it yields CASSLGITDTQYF.

J is TRBJ2-1 and V is TRBV4-2, with 7 nucleotides matching TRBD2. Trimming at V came to 4 bases and at J to 7 bases, leaving 13 bases not matched to a gene. Germline CDR1 is LGHNA and CDR2 is YNFKEQ. The CDR3 covers 16 residues. This chain's CDR3 is CASSLTSAMDLNEQFF. In nucleotides, the CDR3 is TGTGCCAGCAGCCTTACTAGCGCCATGGATCTAAATGAGCAGTTCTTC.

This chain joins TRBV30 and TRBJ1-4; no firm D call. V lost 0 bases, J lost 8 bases, and 13 bases lay in between. The CDR3 consists of 14 residues. Germline V lookup: CDR1 GTSNPN, CDR2 SVGIG (reference sequence). The CDR3 loop is CAWSVTPPREKLFF. For the CDR3, the DNA is TGTGCCTGGAGTGTAACTCCCCCCCGGGAAAAACTGTTTTTT. Full variable domain (remainder filled in from reference TRBV30 and TRBJ1-4): SQTIHQWPATLVQPVGSPLSLECTVEGTSNPNLYWYRQAAGRGLQLLFYSVGIGQISSEVPQNLSASRPQDRQFILSSKKLLLSDSGFYLCAWSVTPPREKLFFGSGTQLSVL.